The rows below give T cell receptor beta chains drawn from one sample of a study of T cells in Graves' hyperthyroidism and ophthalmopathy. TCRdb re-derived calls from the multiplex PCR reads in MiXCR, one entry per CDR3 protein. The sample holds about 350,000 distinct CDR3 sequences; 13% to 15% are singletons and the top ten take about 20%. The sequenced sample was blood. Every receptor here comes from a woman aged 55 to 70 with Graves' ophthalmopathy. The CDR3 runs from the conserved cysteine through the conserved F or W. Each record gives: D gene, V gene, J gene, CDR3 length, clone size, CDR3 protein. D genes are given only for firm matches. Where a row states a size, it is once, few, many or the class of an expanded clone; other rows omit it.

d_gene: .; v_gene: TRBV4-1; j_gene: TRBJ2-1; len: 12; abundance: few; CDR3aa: CASSMGGNEQFF
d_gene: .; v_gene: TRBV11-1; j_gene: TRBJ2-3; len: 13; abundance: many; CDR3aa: CASSLDGQDTQYF
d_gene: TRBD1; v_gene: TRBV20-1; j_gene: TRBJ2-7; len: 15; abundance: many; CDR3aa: CSAIAPGQGTDEQYF
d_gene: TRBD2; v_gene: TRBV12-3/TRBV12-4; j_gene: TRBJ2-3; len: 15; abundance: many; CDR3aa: CASSFAGVRADTQYF
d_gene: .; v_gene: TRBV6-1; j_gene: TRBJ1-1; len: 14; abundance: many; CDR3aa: CASSPGTVNTEAFF
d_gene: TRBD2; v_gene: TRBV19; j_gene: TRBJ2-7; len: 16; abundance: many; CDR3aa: CASSIGFAGGLYEQYF
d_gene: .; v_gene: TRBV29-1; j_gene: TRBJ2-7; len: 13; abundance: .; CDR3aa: CSVVLAGRYEQYF
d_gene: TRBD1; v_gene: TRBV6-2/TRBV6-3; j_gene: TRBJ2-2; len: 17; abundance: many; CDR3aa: CASSYVKGQSNTGELFF
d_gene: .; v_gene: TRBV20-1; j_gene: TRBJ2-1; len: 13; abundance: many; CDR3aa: CSAREGAENEQFF
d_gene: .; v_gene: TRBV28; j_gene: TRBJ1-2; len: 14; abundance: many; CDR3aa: CASSSPRRGPGYTF
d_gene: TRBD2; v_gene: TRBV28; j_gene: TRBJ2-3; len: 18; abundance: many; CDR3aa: CASSHTLAGGVPTDTQYF
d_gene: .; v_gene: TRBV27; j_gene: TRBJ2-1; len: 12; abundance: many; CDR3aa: CASSLSPDEQFF